This T cell receptor beta chain derives from a study of T cells in Graves' hyperthyroidism and ophthalmopathy. TCR beta CDR3 regions were amplified from RNA. Using the HTBI primer set, a first-round RT-PCR was run on the TCR CDR3. From the multiplex PCR reads, TCRdb called clonotypes with MiXCR, one entry per CDR3 protein. The data show over 250,000 distinct CDR3 sequences, approximately 15% seen once. Per the germline V gene, CDR1 is MNHEY and CDR2 is SVGAGI. CDR3 length equals 14 residues. V shed 4 bases and J shed 8 bases, with 14 bases lying between them. V and J are TRBV6-5 and TRBJ2-2; either TRBD1 or TRBD2 may supply D (5 bases each). The sample consisted of blood. This TCR derives from a woman aged 60 to 75 with Graves' ophthalmopathy. In nucleotides, the CDR3 is TGTGCCAGCAGTTCCTCGAGGGGAATTGGGGAGCTGTTTTTT. Translation gives CASSSSRGIGELFF.